This record concerns one TCR beta chain sequence. Construction of the TCRbeta library involved unique molecular identifiers. One entry per CDR3 protein, called by TCRdb with MiXCR from the PCR reads. The repertoire holds around 600,000 distinct CDR3 sequences, about 11% seen once, with approximately 4.1% in the top ten. V was trimmed by 5 bases and J by 4 bases, leaving 8 bases between them. The germline gives CDR1 SQVTM, CDR2 ANQGSEA. The CDR3 is made up of 11 amino acids. The data originate from a study of T-cell reconstitution after alpha-beta-depleted transplantation in children. This specimen consisted of PBMCs from the stem cell graft donor, obtained from the stem cell graft. This TCR was sampled from a human donor who donated a stem cell graft to a child with acute myeloid leukemia. The J gene is TRBJ2-5, the V gene TRBV29-1, with unresolved D. CDR3 DNA: TGCAGCGTTAGTAGTCCAGAGACCCAGTACTTC. It encodes CSVSSPETQYF.